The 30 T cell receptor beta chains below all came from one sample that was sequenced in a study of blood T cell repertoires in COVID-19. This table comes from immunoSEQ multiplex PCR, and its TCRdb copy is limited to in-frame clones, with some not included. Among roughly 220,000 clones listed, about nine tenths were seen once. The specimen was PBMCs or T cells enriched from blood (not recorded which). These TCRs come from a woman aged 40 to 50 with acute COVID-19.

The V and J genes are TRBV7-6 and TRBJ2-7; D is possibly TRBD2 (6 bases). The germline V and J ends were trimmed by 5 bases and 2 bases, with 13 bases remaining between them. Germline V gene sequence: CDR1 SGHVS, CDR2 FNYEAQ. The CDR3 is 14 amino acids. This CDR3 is CASSPGRGPYEQYF. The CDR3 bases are TGTGCCAGCAGCCCTGGGCGGGGTCCCTACGAGCAGTACTTC.

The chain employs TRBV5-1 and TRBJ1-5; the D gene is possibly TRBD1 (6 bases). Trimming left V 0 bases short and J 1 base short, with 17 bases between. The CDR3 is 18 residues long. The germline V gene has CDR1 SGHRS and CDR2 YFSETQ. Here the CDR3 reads CASSLGVNRDWSNQPQHF. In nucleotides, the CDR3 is TGCGCCAGCAGCTTGGGTGTGAACAGGGATTGGAGCAATCAGCCCCAGCATTTT. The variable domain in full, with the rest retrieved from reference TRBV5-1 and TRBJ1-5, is KAGVTQTPRYLIKTRGQQVTLSCSPISGHRSVSWYQQTPGQGLQFLFEYFSETQRNKGNFPGRFSGRQFSNSRSEMNVSTLELGDSALYLCASSLGVNRDWSNQPQHFGDGTRLSIL.

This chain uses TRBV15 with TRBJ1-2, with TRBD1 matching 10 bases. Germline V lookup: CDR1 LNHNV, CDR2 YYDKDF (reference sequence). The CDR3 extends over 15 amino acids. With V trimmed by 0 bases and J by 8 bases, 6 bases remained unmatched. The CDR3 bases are TGTGCCACCAGCAGAGACCGAGGGACAGGGGTAGGCTACACCTTC. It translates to CATSRDRGTGVGYTF.

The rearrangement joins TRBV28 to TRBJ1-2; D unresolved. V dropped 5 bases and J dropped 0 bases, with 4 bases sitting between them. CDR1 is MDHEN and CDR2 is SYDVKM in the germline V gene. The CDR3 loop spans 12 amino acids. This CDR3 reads CASSIANYGYTF. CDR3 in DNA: TGTGCCAGCAGTATAGCTAACTATGGCTACACCTTC.

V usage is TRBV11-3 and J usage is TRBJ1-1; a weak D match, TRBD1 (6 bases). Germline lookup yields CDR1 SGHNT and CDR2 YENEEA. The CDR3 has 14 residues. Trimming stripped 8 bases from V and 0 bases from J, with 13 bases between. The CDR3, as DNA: TGTGCCAGCTCTGGTGGGGGCTTGAACACTGAAGCTTTCTTT. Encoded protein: CASSGGGLNTEAFF.

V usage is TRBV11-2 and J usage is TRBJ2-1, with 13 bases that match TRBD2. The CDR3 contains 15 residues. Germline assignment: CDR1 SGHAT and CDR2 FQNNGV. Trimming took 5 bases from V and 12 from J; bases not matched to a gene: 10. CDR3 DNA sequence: TGTGCCAGCAGCCTTGGACTAGCGGGGGCCTTGGGGCAGTTCTTC. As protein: CASSLGLAGALGQFF. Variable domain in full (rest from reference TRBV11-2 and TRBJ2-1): EAGVAQSPRYKIIEKRQSVAFWCNPISGHATLYWYQQILGQGPKLLIQFQNNGVVDDSQLPKDRFSAERLKGVDSTLKIQPAKLEDSAVYLCASSLGLAGALGQFFGPGTRLTVL.

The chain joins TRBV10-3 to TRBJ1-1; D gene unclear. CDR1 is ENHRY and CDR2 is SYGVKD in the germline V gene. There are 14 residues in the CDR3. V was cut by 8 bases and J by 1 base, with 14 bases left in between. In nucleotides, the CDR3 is TGTGCCATCTCCCGAGCGGTAGAGAACACTGAAGCTTTCTTT. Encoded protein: CAISRAVENTEAFF.

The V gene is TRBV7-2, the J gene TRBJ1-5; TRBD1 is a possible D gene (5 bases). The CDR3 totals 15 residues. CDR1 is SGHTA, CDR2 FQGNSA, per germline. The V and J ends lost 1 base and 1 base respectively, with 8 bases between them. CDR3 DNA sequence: TGTGCCAGCAGCTTAGTTGGGGGGAGCAATCAGCCCCAGCATTTT. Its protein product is CASSLVGGSNQPQHF.

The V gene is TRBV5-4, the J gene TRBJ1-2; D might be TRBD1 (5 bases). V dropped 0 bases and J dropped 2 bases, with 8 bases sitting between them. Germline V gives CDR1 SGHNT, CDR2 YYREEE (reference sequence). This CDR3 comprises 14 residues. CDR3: CASSLGDSNYGYTF. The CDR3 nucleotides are TGTGCCAGCAGCTTGGGGGACTCAAACTATGGCTACACCTTC.

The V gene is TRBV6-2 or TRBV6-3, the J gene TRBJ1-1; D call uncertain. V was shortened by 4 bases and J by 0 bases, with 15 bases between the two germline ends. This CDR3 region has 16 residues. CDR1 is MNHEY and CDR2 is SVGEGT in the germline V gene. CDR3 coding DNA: TGTGCCAGCAGTTGGTCTTCGGGATTAATGAACACTGAAGCTTTCTTT. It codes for CASSWSSGLMNTEAFF.

The CDR3, as DNA: TGTGCCATCAGCCGACAGGGGGACGGCACTGAAGCTTTCTTT. Residues: CAISRQGDGTEAFF. The gene calls are TRBV10-3 and TRBJ1-1; 9 bases agree with TRBD1. CDR3 length: 14 residues. The germline gives CDR1 ENHRY, CDR2 SYGVKD. After removal of 6 bases from V and 4 bases from J, the junction contained 6 bases not matched to a gene.

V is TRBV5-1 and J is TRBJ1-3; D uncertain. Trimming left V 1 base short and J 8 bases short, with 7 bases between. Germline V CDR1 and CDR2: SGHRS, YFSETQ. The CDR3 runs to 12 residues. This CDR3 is CASSLNTDTIYF. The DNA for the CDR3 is TGCGCCAGCAGCTTGAATACAGACACCATATATTTT.

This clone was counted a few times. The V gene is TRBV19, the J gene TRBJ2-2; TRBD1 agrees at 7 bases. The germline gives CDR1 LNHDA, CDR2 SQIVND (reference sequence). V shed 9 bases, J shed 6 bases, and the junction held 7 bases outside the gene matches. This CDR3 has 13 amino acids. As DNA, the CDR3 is TGTGCCAGCGAGGGACAGAGGGCCGGGGAGCTGTTTTTT. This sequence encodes CASEGQRAGELFF. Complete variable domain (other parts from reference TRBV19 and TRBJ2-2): DGGITQSPKYLFRKEGQNVTLSCEQNLNHDAMYWYRQDPGQGLRLIYYSQIVNDFQKGDIAEGYSVSREKKESFPLTVTSAQKNPTAFYLCASEGQRAGELFFGEGSRLTVL.

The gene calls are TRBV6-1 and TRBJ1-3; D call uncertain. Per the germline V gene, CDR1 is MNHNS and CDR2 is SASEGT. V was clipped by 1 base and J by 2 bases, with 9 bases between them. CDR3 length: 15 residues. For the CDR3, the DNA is TGTGCCAGCAGTGAAGAGCCCTTTGCTGGAAACACCATATATTTT. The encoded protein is CASSEEPFAGNTIYF.

This chain's CDR3 is CASSYSAQGAHQPQHF. The CDR3 region has the DNA TGTGCCAGCAGTTACTCTGCGCAGGGGGCCCATCAGCCCCAGCATTTT. V and J are TRBV6-6 and TRBJ1-5, with 8 bases that match TRBD1. The V segment lost 0 bases and the J segment 5 bases; nucleotides outside the gene matches: 6. The CDR3 contains 16 residues. Per the germline V gene, CDR1 is MNHNY and CDR2 is SVGAGI (reference sequence).

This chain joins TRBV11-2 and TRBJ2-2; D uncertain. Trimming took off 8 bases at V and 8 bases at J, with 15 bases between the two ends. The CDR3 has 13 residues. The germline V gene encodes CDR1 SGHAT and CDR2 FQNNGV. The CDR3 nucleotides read TGTGCCAGCGGTCCAGACTTTCCGGGGGAGCTGTTTTTT. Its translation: CASGPDFPGELFF. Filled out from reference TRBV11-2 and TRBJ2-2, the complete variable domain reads EAGVAQSPRYKIIEKRQSVAFWCNPISGHATLYWYQQILGQGPKLLIQFQNNGVVDDSQLPKDRFSAERLKGVDSTLKIQPAKLEDSAVYLCASGPDFPGELFFGEGSRLTVL.

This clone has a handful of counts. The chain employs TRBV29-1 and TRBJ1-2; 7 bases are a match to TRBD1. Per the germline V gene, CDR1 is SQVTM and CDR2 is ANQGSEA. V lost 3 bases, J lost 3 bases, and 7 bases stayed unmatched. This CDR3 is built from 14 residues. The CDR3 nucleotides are TGCAGCGTTGAGACAGGGCAGGCGGACTATGGCTACACCTTC. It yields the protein CSVETGQADYGYTF.

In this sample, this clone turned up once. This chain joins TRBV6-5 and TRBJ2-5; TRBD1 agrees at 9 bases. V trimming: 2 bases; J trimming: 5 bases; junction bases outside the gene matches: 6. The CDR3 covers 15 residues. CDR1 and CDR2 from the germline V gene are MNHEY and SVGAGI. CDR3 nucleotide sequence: TGTGCCAGCAGTTACGGGACAGGGCGGTGGGAGACCCAGTACTTC. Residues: CASSYGTGRWETQYF.

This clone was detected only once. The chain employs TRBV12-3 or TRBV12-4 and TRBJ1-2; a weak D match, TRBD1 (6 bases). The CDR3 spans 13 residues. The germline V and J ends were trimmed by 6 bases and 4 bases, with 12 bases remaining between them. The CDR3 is CASSQGTVYGYTF. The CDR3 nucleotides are TGTGCCAGCAGCCAGGGGACGGTCTATGGCTACACCTTC.

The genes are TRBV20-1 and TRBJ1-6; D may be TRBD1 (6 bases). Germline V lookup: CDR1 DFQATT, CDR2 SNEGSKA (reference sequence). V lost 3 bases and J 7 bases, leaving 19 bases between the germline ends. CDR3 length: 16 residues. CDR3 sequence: CSASEYRDPGNSPLHF. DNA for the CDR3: TGCAGTGCTAGTGAATACAGGGACCCCGGCAATTCACCCCTCCACTTT.

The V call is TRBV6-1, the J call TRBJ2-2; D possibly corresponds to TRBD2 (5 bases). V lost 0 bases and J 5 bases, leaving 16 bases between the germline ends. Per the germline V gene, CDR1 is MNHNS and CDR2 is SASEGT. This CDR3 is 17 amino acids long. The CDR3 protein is CASSEALGIGVTGELFF. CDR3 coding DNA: TGTGCCAGCAGTGAAGCCCTCGGGATTGGGGTTACCGGGGAGCTGTTTTTT.

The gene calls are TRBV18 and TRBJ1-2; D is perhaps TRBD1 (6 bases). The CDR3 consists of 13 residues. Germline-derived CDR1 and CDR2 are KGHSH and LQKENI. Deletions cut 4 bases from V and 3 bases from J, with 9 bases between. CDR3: CASSLSGDYGYTF. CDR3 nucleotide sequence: TGTGCCAGCTCACTGTCAGGGGACTATGGCTACACCTTC.

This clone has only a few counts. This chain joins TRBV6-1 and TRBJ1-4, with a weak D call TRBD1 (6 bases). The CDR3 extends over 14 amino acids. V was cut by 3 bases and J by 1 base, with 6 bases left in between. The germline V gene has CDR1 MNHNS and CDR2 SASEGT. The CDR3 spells CASSDRGTNEKLFF. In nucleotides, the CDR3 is TGTGCCAGCAGTGACAGGGGAACTAATGAAAAACTGTTTTTT.

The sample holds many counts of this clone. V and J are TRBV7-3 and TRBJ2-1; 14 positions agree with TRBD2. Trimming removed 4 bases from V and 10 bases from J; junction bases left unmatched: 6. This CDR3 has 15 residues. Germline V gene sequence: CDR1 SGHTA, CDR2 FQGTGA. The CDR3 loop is CASSWGLAGDGEQFF. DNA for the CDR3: TGTGCCAGCAGCTGGGGACTAGCGGGGGACGGGGAGCAGTTCTTC.

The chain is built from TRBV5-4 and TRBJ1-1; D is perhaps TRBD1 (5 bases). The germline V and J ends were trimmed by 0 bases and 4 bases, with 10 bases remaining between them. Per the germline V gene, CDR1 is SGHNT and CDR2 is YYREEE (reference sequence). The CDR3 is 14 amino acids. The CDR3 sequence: CASSLARRGTEAFF. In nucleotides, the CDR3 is TGTGCCAGCAGCTTGGCCAGAAGGGGCACTGAAGCTTTCTTT.

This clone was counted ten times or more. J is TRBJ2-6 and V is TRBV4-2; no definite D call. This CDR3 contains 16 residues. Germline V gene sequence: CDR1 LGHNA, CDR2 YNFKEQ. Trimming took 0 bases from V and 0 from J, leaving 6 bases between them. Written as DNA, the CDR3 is TGTGCCAGCAGCCAAGACGTCAGCTCTGGGGCCAACGTCCTGACTTTC. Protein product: CASSQDVSSGANVLTF.

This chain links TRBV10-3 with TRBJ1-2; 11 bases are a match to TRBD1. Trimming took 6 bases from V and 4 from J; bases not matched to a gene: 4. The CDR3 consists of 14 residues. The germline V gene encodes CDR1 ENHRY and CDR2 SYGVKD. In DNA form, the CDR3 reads TGTGCCATCAGGGACAGGGGGCTTGGCTATGGCTACACCTTC. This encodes CAIRDRGLGYGYTF.

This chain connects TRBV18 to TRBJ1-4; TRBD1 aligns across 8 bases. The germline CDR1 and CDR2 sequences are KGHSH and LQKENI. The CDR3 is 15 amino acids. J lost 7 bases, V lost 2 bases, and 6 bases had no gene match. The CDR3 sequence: CASSPNGQGGEKLFF. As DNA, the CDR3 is TGTGCCAGCTCACCAAACGGACAGGGAGGTGAAAAACTGTTTTTT.

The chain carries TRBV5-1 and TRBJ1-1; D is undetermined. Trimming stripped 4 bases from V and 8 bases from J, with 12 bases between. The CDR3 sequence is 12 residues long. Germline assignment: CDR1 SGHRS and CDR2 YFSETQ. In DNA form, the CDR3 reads TGCGCCAGCAGCCTCCCTACGGGGGAAGCTTTCTTT. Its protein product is CASSLPTGEAFF.

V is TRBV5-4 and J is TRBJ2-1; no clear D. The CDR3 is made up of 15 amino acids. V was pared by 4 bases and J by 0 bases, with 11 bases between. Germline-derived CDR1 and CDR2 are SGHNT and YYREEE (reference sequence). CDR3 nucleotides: TGTGCCAGCAGCGCTCCTAGTGGCTCCTACAATGAGCAGTTCTTC. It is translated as CASSAPSGSYNEQFF.